The present T cell receptor (beta chain) was sequenced within a study of T cell repertoires in cytomegalovirus infection. Deletions cut 3 bases from V and 3 bases from J, with 10 bases between. The CDR3 is made up of 15 amino acids. In germline, CDR1 is KGHDR, CDR2 SFDVKD. TCRdb called the reads again in MiXCR, with one record for every CDR3 protein. The repertoire holds about 300,000 distinct CDR3 sequences, with 9.6% as singletons. This clonotype showed up many times. The sample taken for sequencing was PBMCs. The chain employs TRBV24-1 and TRBJ2-2; tentatively, D is TRBD1 (6 bases). The clonotype was recovered from a human donor in good health (CMV status not recorded). Some clones in this sample may be carry-over from other donors' samples. CDR3 nucleotide sequence: TGTGCCACCAGTGATCCAAGGGGGTACACCGGGGAGCTGTTTTTT. As protein: CATSDPRGYTGELFF.